Listed below are T cell receptor beta chains from one sample, sequenced in a study of graft-versus-host responses after intestinal transplantation. Assay: immunoSEQ multiplex PCR; the TCRdb copy retains only in-frame clones and omits some. The profile shows around 90,000 clones, 90% to 95% of them singletons. No antigen has been assigned to these receptors. The starting material was unstimulated CD8+ T cells sorted from spleen or lymph node cells, obtained before intestinal transplant. The receptors originated from a human donor who received an intestinal transplant. Each CDR3 is given with its conserved first and last residue. The D gene is left open where the match is weak. Rows may omit the clone size; those that give it use once, few, many or a size class.

>.|TRBV28|TRBJ1-3|.
CASRWEGGAGNTIYF
TGTGCCAGCAGATGGGAGGGGGGCGCCGGAAACACCATATATTTT
>.|TRBV6-5|TRBJ1-4|.
CASSYSPFRVLEKLFF
TGTGCCAGCAGTTATTCCCCCTTCCGGGTTTTGGAAAAACTGTTTTTT
>.|TRBV27|TRBJ1-5|.
CASSKWGGQPQHF
TGTGCCAGCAGTAAATGGGGCGGTCAGCCCCAGCATTTT
>.|TRBV7-2|TRBJ2-5|.
CASSLGGEGETQYF
TGTGCCAGCAGCCTGGGGGGTGAGGGGGAGACCCAGTACTTC
>.|TRBV12-5|TRBJ2-1|.
CASGFGGENNEQFF
TGTGCTAGTGGTTTTGGCGGGGAAAACAATGAGCAGTTCTTC
>.|TRBV27|TRBJ2-7|.
CASSFRLPEDEQYF
TGTGCCAGCAGTTTTCGACTACCAGAAGATGAGCAGTACTTC
>.|TRBV19|TRBJ1-2|TRBD1
CASSPTGMADGYTF
TGTGCCAGTAGTCCGACAGGGATGGCGGATGGCTACACCTTC
>.|TRBV11-2|TRBJ2-1|.
CASSEEGGNGFKQFF
TGTGCCAGCAGCGAGGAGGGCGGGAACGGTTTCAAGCAGTTCTTC
>.|TRBV2|TRBJ2-2|TRBD2
CASSDIPSGINTGELFF
TGTGCCAGCAGTGATATCCCTAGCGGGATTAACACCGGGGAGCTGTTTTTT
>.|TRBV5-1|TRBJ2-1|TRBD2
CASGSSGRADEQFF
TGCGCCAGCGGGTCTAGCGGGAGGGCCGATGAGCAGTTCTTC
>.|TRBV5-6|TRBJ2-1|TRBD2
CASSTYGLAGSYNEQFF
TGTGCCAGCAGCACCTATGGACTAGCGGGCTCCTACAATGAGCAGTTCTTC
>.|TRBV9|TRBJ1-1|TRBD1
CASSAPGGNTEAFF
TGTGCCAGCAGCGCCCCAGGGGGTAACACTGAAGCTTTCTTT
>.|TRBV2|TRBJ1-1|.
CASPEEEGRFTEAFF
TGTGCCAGCCCCGAGGAAGAGGGAAGGTTCACTGAAGCTTTCTTT
>.|TRBV5-4|TRBJ2-1|TRBD2
CASSFVGLASYNEQFF
TGTGCCAGCAGCTTCGTGGGACTAGCGTCCTACAATGAGCAGTTCTTC
>.|TRBV5-3|TRBJ1-2|.
CARSLARTDYGYTF
TGTGCCAGAAGCTTGGCTAGGACAGACTATGGCTACACCTTC
>.|TRBV10-3|TRBJ1-2|TRBD1
CAIPGVGTGVNGYTF
TGTGCCATCCCGGGGGTCGGGACAGGGGTAAATGGCTACACCTTC
>.|TRBV2|TRBJ2-1|.
CASFGTGNNEQFF
TGTGCCAGCTTCGGGACTGGGAACAATGAGCAGTTCTTC
>few|TRBV5-8|TRBJ1-4|.
CASSSGLPATNEKLFF
TGTGCCAGCAGCTCGGGACTTCCGGCAACTAATGAAAAACTGTTTTTT
>.|TRBV6-1|TRBJ2-7|.
CAGTQDGELWEQYF
TGTGCCGGGACTCAAGACGGAGAATTGTGGGAGCAGTACTTC
>.|TRBV30|TRBJ2-2|.
CAWSAGAGGELFF
TGTGCCTGGAGCGCGGGGGCAGGCGGGGAGCTGTTTTTT
>.|TRBV28|TRBJ1-5|.
CASRSYGGSNQPQHF
TGTGCCAGCAGATCCTACGGGGGGAGCAATCAGCCCCAGCATTTT
>.|TRBV4-3|TRBJ2-1|TRBD2
CASSPHGTGTNNEQFF
TGCGCCAGCAGCCCCCACGGCACGGGGACTAACAATGAGCAGTTCTTC
>once|TRBV6-5|TRBJ2-3|TRBD2
CASSYSGTSGDTQYF
TGTGCCAGCAGTTACTCGGGGACTAGCGGAGATACGCAGTATTTT
>.|TRBV5-6|TRBJ2-5|TRBD2
CASSLASGGAVETQYF
TGTGCCAGCAGCTTGGCTAGCGGGGGGGCTGTAGAGACCCAGTACTTC
>once|TRBV19|TRBJ2-5|.
CASSIVGGETQYF
TGTGCCAGTAGTATAGTGGGGGGAGAGACCCAGTACTTC
>.|TRBV27|TRBJ2-5|TRBD2
CASSLWTSGQETQYF
TGTGCCAGCAGTTTATGGACTAGCGGCCAAGAGACCCAGTACTTC
>.|TRBV10-3|TRBJ2-3|TRBD2
CAISFGTTSSTDTQYF
TGTGCCATCAGTTTCGGGACTACCTCTAGCACAGATACGCAGTATTTT